Sequencing of this TCR beta chain was carried out in a study of shared clonotypes between healthy human individuals (dated by TCRdb to the early 2020s). For the study in its entirety: The cohort comprised two women and a few men aged 18 to 49 years. Leukapheresis yielded between about 0.9 and 9 billion PBMCs per donor. To estimate repertoire size and how much clonotype sharing occurs between individuals, the study deeply sequenced the blood TCR repertoires of about five healthy adults. Libraries were prepared and TCR repertoires were sequenced by different laboratories using diverse techniques, in order to increase sequencing depth and limit assay-specific biases. General findings and caveats noted by the study authors: Pairwise subsampling led to the expectation that sequencing depth would affect the degree of clonotype sharing among donors. Because the study included a small number of donors, the genetic and exposure-history diversity represented was limited. Sampling was limited to blood, and TCR repertoires in tissue likely differ from TCR repertoires in blood.

Remarks on this clone: The antigen this receptor binds is unknown. Per-nucleotide qualities are absent, and no much larger clonotype sits a single base away.

Using the deep immunoSEQ assay, TCR CDR3 regions were amplified from genomic DNA by multiplex PCR. Extracted genomic DNA from each cell subset was spread evenly across all wells of several immunoSEQ 96-well plates, with each plate serving as a replicate. For unsorted PBMC, each replicate PCR was loaded with 250 to 300 ng genomic DNA, equivalent to tens of thousands of T cell genomes. Ten immunoSEQ deep assay plates were used to sequence unsorted PBMC genomic DNA. Purified libraries were measured with a Qubit 3.0 fluorometer, size-checked on a Bioanalyzer 2100, and measured again with the KAPA Library Quantification kit. Each immunoSEQ 96-well plate was sequenced on its own single-read 150-cycle Illumina NextSeq 550 flow cell. In the authors' own workflow: The immunoSEQ output contained only junctional sequences without quality scores, so filtering could not match that applied to full-length reads. Sequences were annotated with PyIR, a Python wrapper for IgBLAST v1.9, and V/J genes and CDR3 were assigned using IMGT germline references. Reads with weak V/J assignments (E-value above 1e-6), missing CDR3, stop codons, out-of-frame junctions, or ambiguous translated residues were removed. A V3J clonotype was defined by an identical inferred V gene, J gene, and CDR3 amino acid sequence. Percentage overlap between repertoires was calculated by dividing the number of shared unique clonotypes by the size of the smaller repertoire. Richness of each repertoire was evaluated using RTK rarefaction, the Chao1 estimator, and Recon v2.1 estimates of unobserved clonotypes. TCRdb holds this immuneACCESS table with in-frame rearrangements only. Some clones are missing; in checked studies, unresolved V genes explain under half, and the rest has no known cause. For V, J and clone size, that table is used; D and trimming come from the DNA. In all, the sample holds 400,000 to 550,000 clones, and roughly 85% of those were seen once. The biggest ten clones account for 9.5% to 15% of the sample.

Based on the germline V gene (reference sequence), the CDR1 and CDR2 sequences are SGHNT and YYREEE. Including cysteine and phenylalanine, the CDR3 has 18 amino acids. CDR3 DNA only is kept here, 54 bases in frame from base 1. V is clipped by 2 bases and J by 0 bases, and the sequence between their germline boundaries is 15 bases long. The donors were healthy, HIV-negative adults who had no recently reported acute infections or vaccinations. All donors were Caucasian adults living in Nashville, Tennessee, USA. For unsorted samples, roughly 86 million PBMCs were counted and genomic DNA was extracted with the QIAamp DNA Blood Mini kit. Blood was obtained by leukapheresis, after which PBMCs were separated by Ficoll-Histopaque density gradient centrifugation and cryopreserved in liquid nitrogen vapor phase.

Sequenced input: PBMCs. This receptor was taken from a woman aged 40 to 49 in good health. Some clones in this sample may be carry-over from other donors' samples. The chain employs TRBV5-4 and TRBJ2-6; the D call could be TRBD1 or TRBD2, with each sharing 5 bases. Here the CDR3 is given as CASSFGTGTISGANVLTF. The bases are TGTGCCAGCAGCTTTGGGACGGGAACCATCTCTGGGGCCAACGTCCTGACTTTC.